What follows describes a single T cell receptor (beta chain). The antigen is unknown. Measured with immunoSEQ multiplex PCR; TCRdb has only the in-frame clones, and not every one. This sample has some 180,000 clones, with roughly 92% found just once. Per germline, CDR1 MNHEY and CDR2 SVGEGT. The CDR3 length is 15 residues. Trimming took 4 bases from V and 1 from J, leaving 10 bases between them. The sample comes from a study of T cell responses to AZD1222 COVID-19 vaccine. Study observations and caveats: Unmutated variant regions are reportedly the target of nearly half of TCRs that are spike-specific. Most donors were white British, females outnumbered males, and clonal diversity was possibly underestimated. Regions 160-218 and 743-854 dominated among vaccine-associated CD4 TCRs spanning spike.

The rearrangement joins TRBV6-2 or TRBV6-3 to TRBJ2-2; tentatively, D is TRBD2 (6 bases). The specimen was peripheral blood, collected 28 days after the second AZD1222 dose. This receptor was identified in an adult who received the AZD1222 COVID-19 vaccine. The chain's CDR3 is CASSLSGLNTGELFF. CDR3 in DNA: TGTGCCAGCAGTTTAAGCGGGCTGAACACCGGGGAGCTGTTTTTT.